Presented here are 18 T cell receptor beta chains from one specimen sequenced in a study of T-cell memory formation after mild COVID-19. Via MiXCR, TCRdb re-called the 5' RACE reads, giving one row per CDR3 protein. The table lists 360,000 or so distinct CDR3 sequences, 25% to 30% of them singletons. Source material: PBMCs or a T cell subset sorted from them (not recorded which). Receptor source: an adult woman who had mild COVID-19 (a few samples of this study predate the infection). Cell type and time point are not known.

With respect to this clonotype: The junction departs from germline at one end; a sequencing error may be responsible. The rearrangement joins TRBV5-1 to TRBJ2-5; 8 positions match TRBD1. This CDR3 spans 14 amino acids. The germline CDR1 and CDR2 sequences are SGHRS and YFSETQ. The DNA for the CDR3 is TGCGTCAGCATAACGGGACAGGCCTTTGGGACCCAGTACTTC. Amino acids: CVSITGQAFGTQYF.

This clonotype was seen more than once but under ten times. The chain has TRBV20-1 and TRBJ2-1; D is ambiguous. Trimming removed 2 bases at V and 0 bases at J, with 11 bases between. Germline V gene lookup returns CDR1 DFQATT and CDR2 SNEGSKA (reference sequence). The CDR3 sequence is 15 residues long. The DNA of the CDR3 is TGCAGTGCTAGAAGTAGTAGGATCTCCTACAATGAGCAGTTCTTC. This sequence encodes CSARSSRISYNEQFF.

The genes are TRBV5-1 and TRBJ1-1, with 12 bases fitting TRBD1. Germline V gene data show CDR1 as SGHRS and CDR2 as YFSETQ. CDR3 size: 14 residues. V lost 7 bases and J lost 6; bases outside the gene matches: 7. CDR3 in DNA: TGCGCCAGCTGGCCGGGACAGGGGGCCGCTGAAGCTTTCTTT. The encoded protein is CASWPGQGAAEAFF. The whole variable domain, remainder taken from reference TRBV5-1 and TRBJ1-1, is KAGVTQTPRYLIKTRGQQVTLSCSPISGHRSVSWYQQTPGQGLQFLFEYFSETQRNKGNFPGRFSGRQFSNSRSEMNVSTLELGDSALYLCASWPGQGAAEAFFGQGTRLTVV.

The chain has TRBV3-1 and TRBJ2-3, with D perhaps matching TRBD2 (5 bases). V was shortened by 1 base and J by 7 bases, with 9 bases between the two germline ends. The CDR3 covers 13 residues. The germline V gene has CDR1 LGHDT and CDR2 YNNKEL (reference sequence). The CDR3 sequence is CASSQVGLYTQYF. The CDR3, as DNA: TGTGCCAGCAGCCAAGTCGGACTCTATACGCAGTATTTT.

CDR3 nucleotide sequence: TGTGCCACCAGTGATTCCTGGACAGGGGGACATGGTGGCTACACCTTC. Its translation: CATSDSWTGGHGGYTF. The V call is TRBV24-1, the J call TRBJ1-2; 10 nucleotides match TRBD1. J was trimmed by 7 bases and V by 2 bases; bases with no gene match: 9. Germline CDR1 KGHDR, CDR2 SFDVKD. There are 16 residues in the CDR3.

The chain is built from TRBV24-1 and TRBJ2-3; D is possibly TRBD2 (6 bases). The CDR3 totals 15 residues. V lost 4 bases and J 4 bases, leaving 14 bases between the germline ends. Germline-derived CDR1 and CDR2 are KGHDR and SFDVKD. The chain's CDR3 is CATSDTGVSSDTQYF. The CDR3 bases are TGTGCCACCAGTGACACGGGAGTGTCTTCAGATACGCAGTATTTT.

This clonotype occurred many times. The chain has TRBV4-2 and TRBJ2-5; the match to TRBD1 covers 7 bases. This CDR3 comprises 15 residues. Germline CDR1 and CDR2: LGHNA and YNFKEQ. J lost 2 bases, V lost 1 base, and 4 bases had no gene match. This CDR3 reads CASSQGGTEQETQYF. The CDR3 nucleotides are TGTGCCAGCAGCCAAGGAGGGACAGAACAAGAGACCCAGTACTTC.

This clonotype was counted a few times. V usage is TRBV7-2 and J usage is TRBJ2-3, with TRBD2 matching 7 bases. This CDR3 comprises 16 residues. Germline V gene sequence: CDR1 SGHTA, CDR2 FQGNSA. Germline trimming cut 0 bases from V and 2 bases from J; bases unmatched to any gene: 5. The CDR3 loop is CASSLAGGGSTDTQYF. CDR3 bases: TGTGCCAGCAGCTTAGCTGGCGGGGGTTCCACAGATACGCAGTATTTT.

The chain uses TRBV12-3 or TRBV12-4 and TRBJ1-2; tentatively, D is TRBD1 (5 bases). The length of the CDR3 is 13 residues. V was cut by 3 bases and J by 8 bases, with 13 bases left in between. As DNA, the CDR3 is TGTGCCAGCAGTTTTCAGGGAGCAGGGGGCTACACCTTC. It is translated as CASSFQGAGGYTF.

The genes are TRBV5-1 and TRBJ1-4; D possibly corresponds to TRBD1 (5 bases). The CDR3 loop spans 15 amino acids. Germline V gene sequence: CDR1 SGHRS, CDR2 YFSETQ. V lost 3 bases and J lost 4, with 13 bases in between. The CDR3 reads CASSSFSGGNEKLFF. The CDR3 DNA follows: TGCGCCAGCAGCTCGTTTTCCGGGGGTAATGAAAAACTGTTTTTT. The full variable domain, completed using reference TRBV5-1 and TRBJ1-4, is KAGVTQTPRYLIKTRGQQVTLSCSPISGHRSVSWYQQTPGQGLQFLFEYFSETQRNKGNFPGRFSGRQFSNSRSEMNVSTLELGDSALYLCASSSFSGGNEKLFFGSGTQLSVL.

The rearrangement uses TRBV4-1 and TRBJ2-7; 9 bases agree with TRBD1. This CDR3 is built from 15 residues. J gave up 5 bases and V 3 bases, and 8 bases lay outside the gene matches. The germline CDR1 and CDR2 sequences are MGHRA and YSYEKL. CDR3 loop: CASSHLGQGENEQYF. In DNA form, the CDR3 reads TGCGCCAGCAGCCACTTGGGACAGGGAGAAAACGAGCAGTACTTC.

For the CDR3, the DNA is TGTGCCAGCAGCCAAGATCATTCCAAGTTTACTGAAGCTTTCTTT. Protein product: CASSQDHSKFTEAFF. The chain has TRBV4-2 and TRBJ1-1; unclear D gene. From germline, CDR1 is LGHNA and CDR2 YNFKEQ. This CDR3 comprises 15 residues. V was shortened by 0 bases and J by 5 bases, with 13 bases between the two germline ends.

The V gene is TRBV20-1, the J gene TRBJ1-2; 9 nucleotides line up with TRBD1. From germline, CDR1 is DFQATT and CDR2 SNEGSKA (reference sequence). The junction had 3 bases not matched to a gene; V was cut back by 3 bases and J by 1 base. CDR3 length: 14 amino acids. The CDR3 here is CSARETGGNYGYTF. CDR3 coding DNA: TGCAGTGCTAGGGAGACAGGGGGTAACTATGGCTACACCTTC.

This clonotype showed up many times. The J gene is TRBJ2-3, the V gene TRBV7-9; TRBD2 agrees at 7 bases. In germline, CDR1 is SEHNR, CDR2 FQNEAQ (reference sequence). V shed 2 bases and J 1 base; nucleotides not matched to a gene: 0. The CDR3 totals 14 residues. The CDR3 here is CASSLSGGTDTQYF. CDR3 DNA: TGTGCCAGCAGCTTAAGCGGGGGCACAGATACGCAGTATTTT.

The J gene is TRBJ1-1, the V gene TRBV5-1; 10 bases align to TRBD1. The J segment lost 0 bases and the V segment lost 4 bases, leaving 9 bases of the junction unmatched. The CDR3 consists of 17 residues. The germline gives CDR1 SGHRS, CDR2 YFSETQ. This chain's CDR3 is CASSPAGTGAMNTEAFF. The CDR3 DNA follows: TGCGCCAGCAGCCCGGCCGGGACAGGGGCCATGAACACTGAAGCTTTCTTT.

This CDR3 reads CSVRRGVGGYTF. In nucleotides, the CDR3 is TGCAGCGTCAGGAGGGGGGTCGGTGGCTACACCTTC. The rearrangement joins TRBV29-1 to TRBJ1-2, with D perhaps matching TRBD1 (6 bases). Germline-derived CDR1 and CDR2 are SQVTM and ANQGSEA. V dropped 6 bases and J dropped 7 bases, with 15 bases sitting between them. The CDR3 has 12 residues. Full variable domain (missing parts from reference TRBV29-1 and TRBJ1-2): SAVISQKPSRDICQRGTSLTIQCQVDSQVTMMFWYRQQPGQSLTLIATANQGSEATYESGFVIDKFPISRPNLTFSTLTVSNMSPEDSSIYLCSVRRGVGGYTFGSGTRLTVV.

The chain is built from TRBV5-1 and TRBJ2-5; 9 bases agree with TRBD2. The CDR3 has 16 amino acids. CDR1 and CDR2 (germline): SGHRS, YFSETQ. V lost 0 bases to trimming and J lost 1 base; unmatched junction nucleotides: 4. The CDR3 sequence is CASSLAGRGGQETQYF. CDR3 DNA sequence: TGCGCCAGCAGCTTGGCTGGGCGGGGGGGCCAAGAGACCCAGTACTTC. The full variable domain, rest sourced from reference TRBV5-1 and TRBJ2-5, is KAGVTQTPRYLIKTRGQQVTLSCSPISGHRSVSWYQQTPGQGLQFLFEYFSETQRNKGNFPGRFSGRQFSNSRSEMNVSTLELGDSALYLCASSLAGRGGQETQYFGPGTRLLVL.

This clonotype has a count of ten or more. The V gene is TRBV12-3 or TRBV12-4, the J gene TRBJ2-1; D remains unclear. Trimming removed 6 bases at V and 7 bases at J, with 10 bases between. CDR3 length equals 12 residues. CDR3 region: CASSLARNEQFF. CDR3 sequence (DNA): TGTGCCAGCAGCTTGGCTCGGAATGAGCAGTTCTTC.